Shown below are 3 T cell receptor beta chains from a single sample sequenced in a study of shared clonotypes between healthy human individuals. Data came from immunoSEQ multiplex PCR; TCRdb stores just in-frame clones and leaves some out. Of roughly 640,000 clones detected, 97% appear once; the ten largest clones hold around 0.057%. Sample: naive CD4+ T cells sorted from blood. As for subset: CD45RA+ positively selected. The receptors derive from a woman aged 25 to 39 in good health.

This chain uses TRBV6-5 with TRBJ2-5; 7 nucleotides match TRBD2. Gene TRBJ2-7 matches the end of the DNA better, so the J call may be wrong. From germline, CDR1 is MNHEY and CDR2 SVGAGI. CDR3 length: 16 residues. Written as DNA, the CDR3 is TGTGCCAGCAGTTACTCCCTTTCGGGACTACCCTACGAGCAGTACTTC. Translated: CASSYSLSGLPYEQYF.

The genes are TRBV4-1 and TRBJ1-1; D remains ambiguous. Per the germline V gene, CDR1 is MGHRA and CDR2 is YSYEKL. This CDR3 region has 13 residues. The V end was cut by 5 bases, the J end by 5 bases, with 12 bases between. CDR3 DNA: TGCGCCAGCAGCATCCTCGGCCTTACTGAAGCTTTCTTT. Protein product: CASSILGLTEAFF.

This chain links TRBV6-6 with TRBJ2-7; D is unclear. The CDR3 has 16 residues. The V end was cut by 3 bases, the J end by 0 bases, with 15 bases between. Germline-derived CDR1 and CDR2 are MNHNY and SVGAGI (reference sequence). This chain's CDR3 is CASSYGPAHASYEQYF. In nucleotides, the CDR3 is TGTGCCAGCAGTTATGGGCCAGCGCACGCCTCCTACGAGCAGTACTTC.